In its sample, the clone carrying this TCR beta chain was seen many times. Its antigen is unknown. A CD8+CD4-CCR7+CD45RA+ gate was used to sort naive CD8 T cells. In TCRdb, the PCR reads were re-called with MiXCR into one record per CDR3 protein. The sample carries 85,000 to 90,000 distinct CDR3 sequences, approximately 23% recorded once. The data are from a study of molecular identifiers for immune sequencing clone quantification. General study points: Highly expanded clone sizes could be underestimated by identical TCR molecules that share a barcode.

This CDR3 spans 13 amino acids. Germline CDR1 and CDR2: MDHEN and SYDVKM. The ends were cut back, 5 bases at V and 11 bases at J, with 19 bases in the middle. The chain joins TRBV28 to TRBJ2-7; possibly TRBD1 for D (5 bases). This TCR came from a human donor in good health. Some libraries in this study had Jurkat cell RNA spiked in. Sample: naive CD8+ T cells from blood, with Jurkat cell RNA spiked in. Subset meaning: FACS-sorted CD8+CD4-CCR7+CD45RA+ naive T cells. The CDR3 DNA reads as TGTGCCAGCAGTAACGACAGCCCCCCTTGGGAGTACTTC. This codes for CASSNDSPPWEYF.